The sequence of this TCR beta chain was determined in a study of blood T cell repertoires in COVID-19. The repertoire was sequenced with immunoSEQ multiplex PCR; TCRdb's copy has only in-frame clones and lacks some. The profile shows some 80,000 clones, roughly 90% of them singletons. The germline CDR1 and CDR2 sequences are LNHDA and SQIVND (reference sequence). Losses at the gene ends were 4 bases for V and 5 bases for J; bases not matched to a gene: 4. The length of the CDR3 is 15 residues. This TCR was sampled from a man between 50 and 59 years old with COVID-19, enrolled during active disease. V and J are TRBV19 and TRBJ2-2; TRBD2 agrees at 10 bases. The sequencing sample was made of peripheral blood. Written as DNA, the CDR3 is TGTGCCAGTAGTAAGCGGGAGGGCCGGACCGGGGAGCTGTTTTTT. Amino acid sequence: CASSKREGRTGELFF.